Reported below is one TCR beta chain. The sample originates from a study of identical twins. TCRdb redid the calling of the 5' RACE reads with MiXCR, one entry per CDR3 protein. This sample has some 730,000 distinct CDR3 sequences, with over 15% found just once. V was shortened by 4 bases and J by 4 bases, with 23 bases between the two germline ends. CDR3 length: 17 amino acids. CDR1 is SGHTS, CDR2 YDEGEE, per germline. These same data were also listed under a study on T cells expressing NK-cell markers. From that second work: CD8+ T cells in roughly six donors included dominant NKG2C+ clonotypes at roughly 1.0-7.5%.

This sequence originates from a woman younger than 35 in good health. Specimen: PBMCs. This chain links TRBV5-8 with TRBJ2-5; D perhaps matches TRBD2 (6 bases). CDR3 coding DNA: TGTGCCAGCAGCCGCGGGACGGATAAGTGGGAATTAGAGACCCAGTACTTC. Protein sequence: CASSRGTDKWELETQYF.